Listed below are T cell receptor beta chains from one sample, sequenced in a study of T cells of healthy individuals. TCRdb analysed the 5' RACE reads with MiXCR anew, one entry per CDR3 protein. The repertoire has 63,000 or so distinct CDR3 sequences, 15% to 20% of them found once; the top ten carry around 4.5%. The receptor set was obtained from a human donor in good health. Each CDR3 is given with its conserved first and last residue. Fields, in order: J gene, clone size, D gene, CDR3 length, V gene, CDR3 protein, CDR3 DNA. The D gene is left open where the match is weak. Size tells how often a clone was seen (once, few, many) or the class of an expanded clone, and some rows leave it out.

>TRBJ2-1|many|TRBD2|16|TRBV7-9
CASSLAWASGYNEQFF
TGTGCCAGCAGCTTAGCTTGGGCTAGCGGATACAATGAGCAGTTCTTC
>TRBJ1-5|.|TRBD1|13|TRBV28
CATLDRAGQPQHF
TGTGCCACCCTAGACAGGGCAGGGCAGCCCCAGCATTTT
>TRBJ1-2|many|.|15|TRBV4-2
CASSQNGGSNYGYTF
TGTGCCAGCAGCCAAAACGGGGGGTCGAACTATGGCTACACCTTC
>TRBJ2-5|many|TRBD2|16|TRBV4-1
CASSQGPGGARETQYF
TGCGCCAGCAGCCAAGGGCCGGGGGGGGCCAGGGAGACCCAGTACTTC
>TRBJ1-1|many|.|13|TRBV7-2
CASSVPSQGNAFF
TGTGCCAGCAGCGTTCCTTCACAGGGAAATGCTTTCTTT
>TRBJ2-7|few|.|16|TRBV12-5
CASGLVLGQRSYEQYF
TGTGCTAGTGGTTTGGTCCTTGGACAGAGGTCCTACGAGCAGTACTTC
>TRBJ1-5|.|.|13|TRBV12-3/TRBV12-4
CASSTHRVQPQHF
TGTGCCAGCAGTACGCACAGGGTGCAGCCCCAGCATTTT
>TRBJ1-1|few|.|12|TRBV11-2
CASSTAVPGAFF
TGTGCCAGCAGCACAGCCGTCCCGGGGGCTTTCTTT
>TRBJ2-7|many|TRBD1|13|TRBV10-3
CAITPGQTDEQYF
TGTGCCATCACCCCGGGACAGACAGACGAGCAGTACTTC
>TRBJ1-2|.|.|12|TRBV13
CASSLRTYGYTF
TGTGCCAGCAGCCTACGGACCTATGGCTACACCTTC
>TRBJ2-1|many|TRBD2|18|TRBV4-2
CASSQGLAGGPAYNEQFF
TGTGCCAGCAGCCAGGGACTAGCGGGAGGGCCGGCCTACAATGAGCAGTTCTTC
>TRBJ1-5|few|.|14|TRBV6-2/TRBV6-3
CASSSTVKGQPQHF
TGTGCCAGCAGCTCGACGGTCAAAGGGCAGCCCCAGCATTTT
>TRBJ2-7|many|.|14|TRBV29-1
CSVGSPGDINEQYF
TGCAGCGTTGGGAGCCCGGGGGATATCAACGAGCAGTACTTC
>TRBJ2-3|.|TRBD2|12|TRBV4-1
CASSVGLEPQYF
TGCGCCAGCAGCGTTGGACTAGAGCCGCAGTATTTT
>TRBJ1-1|many|TRBD1|14|TRBV20-1
CSAPTTGIETEAFF
TGCAGTGCCCCAACGACAGGGATAGAGACTGAAGCTTTCTTT
>TRBJ1-2|many|TRBD1|15|TRBV7-2
CASSSPDRGDYGYTF
TGTGCCAGCAGCTCCCCCGACAGGGGAGACTATGGCTACACCTTC
>TRBJ2-1|many|TRBD2|16|TRBV12-3/TRBV12-4
CASSSPGLAGGNEQFF
TGTGCCAGCAGTTCCCCGGGACTAGCGGGAGGCAATGAGCAGTTCTTC
>TRBJ1-4|many|.|15|TRBV28
CASSPGWGAGEKLFF
TGTGCCAGCAGCCCCGGTTGGGGGGCAGGTGAAAAACTGTTTTTT
>TRBJ2-7|.|TRBD2|14|TRBV2
CASRTSGASYEQYF
TGTGCCAGCAGGACTAGCGGGGCGTCCTACGAGCAGTACTTC
>TRBJ1-3|many|.|13|TRBV7-2
CASSRVSGNTIYF
TGTGCCAGCAGCAGGGTTTCTGGAAACACCATATATTTT
>TRBJ1-5|.|.|15|TRBV7-9
CALGRSGRSKQPQHF
TGTGCCTTGGGGAGGTCCGGCCGTTCCAAACAGCCCCAGCATTTT
>TRBJ1-4|once|.|14|TRBV5-1
CASSLDTPSEKLFF
TGCGCCAGCAGCTTGGACACGCCGAGTGAAAAACTGTTTTTT
>TRBJ2-1|few|.|13|TRBV27
CASALGASNEQFF
TGTGCCAGTGCCCTGGGGGCGAGCAATGAGCAGTTCTTC
>TRBJ1-6|.|.|14|TRBV6-5
CASSSWTVNSPLHF
TGTGCCAGCAGTTCATGGACAGTAAATTCACCCCTCCACTTT
>TRBJ1-2|many|.|11|TRBV6-5
CASSYSGSYTF
TGTGCCAGCAGTTACTCGGGGAGCTACACCTTC
>TRBJ1-5|few|.|14|TRBV25-1
CASSEGRGRQPQHF
TGTGCCAGCAGTGAGGGTAGGGGTCGGCAGCCCCAGCATTTT
>TRBJ2-7|few|.|15|TRBV4-1
CASSQASGVVYEQYF
TGCGCCAGCAGCCAAGCTTCGGGGGTCGTCTACGAGCAGTACTTC
>TRBJ2-5|.|TRBD2|17|TRBV12-5
CASAKSTSGRAAETQYF
TGTGCTAGTGCCAAATCAACTAGCGGGAGGGCCGCGGAGACCCAGTACTTC